This T cell receptor beta chain was profiled in a study of early T cells in non-severe SARS-CoV-2 infection. Study-wide background: It was bulk RNA from unsorted whole blood that was sequenced, and the chains were unpaired.

The CDR3 is made up of 13 amino acids. Per the germline V gene, CDR1 is SGHRS and CDR2 is YFSETQ. The germline V and J ends were trimmed by 1 base and 2 bases, with 6 bases remaining between them. The library protocol tagged individual cDNA molecules with unique molecular identifiers. MiXCR was run by TCRdb on the 5' RACE reads, yielding one entry per CDR3 protein. The sample lists 70,000 to 75,000 distinct CDR3 sequences, 12% occurring once. The study, taken as a whole, reports: CD4 and private specificities were missed by VDJdb matching, which favored anti-spike CD8 responses.

With regard to this clonotype: Its specificity is not known.

The chain recombines TRBV5-1 with TRBJ1-1; no clear D. This receptor was identified in an adult who was a healthcare worker with PCR-confirmed SARS-CoV-2 infection or an uninfected control (not recorded which). Sequencing was carried out using whole blood. This chain's CDR3 is CASSLLLNTEAFF. In DNA, the CDR3 is TGCGCCAGCAGCTTGCTGTTAAACACTGAAGCTTTCTTT.